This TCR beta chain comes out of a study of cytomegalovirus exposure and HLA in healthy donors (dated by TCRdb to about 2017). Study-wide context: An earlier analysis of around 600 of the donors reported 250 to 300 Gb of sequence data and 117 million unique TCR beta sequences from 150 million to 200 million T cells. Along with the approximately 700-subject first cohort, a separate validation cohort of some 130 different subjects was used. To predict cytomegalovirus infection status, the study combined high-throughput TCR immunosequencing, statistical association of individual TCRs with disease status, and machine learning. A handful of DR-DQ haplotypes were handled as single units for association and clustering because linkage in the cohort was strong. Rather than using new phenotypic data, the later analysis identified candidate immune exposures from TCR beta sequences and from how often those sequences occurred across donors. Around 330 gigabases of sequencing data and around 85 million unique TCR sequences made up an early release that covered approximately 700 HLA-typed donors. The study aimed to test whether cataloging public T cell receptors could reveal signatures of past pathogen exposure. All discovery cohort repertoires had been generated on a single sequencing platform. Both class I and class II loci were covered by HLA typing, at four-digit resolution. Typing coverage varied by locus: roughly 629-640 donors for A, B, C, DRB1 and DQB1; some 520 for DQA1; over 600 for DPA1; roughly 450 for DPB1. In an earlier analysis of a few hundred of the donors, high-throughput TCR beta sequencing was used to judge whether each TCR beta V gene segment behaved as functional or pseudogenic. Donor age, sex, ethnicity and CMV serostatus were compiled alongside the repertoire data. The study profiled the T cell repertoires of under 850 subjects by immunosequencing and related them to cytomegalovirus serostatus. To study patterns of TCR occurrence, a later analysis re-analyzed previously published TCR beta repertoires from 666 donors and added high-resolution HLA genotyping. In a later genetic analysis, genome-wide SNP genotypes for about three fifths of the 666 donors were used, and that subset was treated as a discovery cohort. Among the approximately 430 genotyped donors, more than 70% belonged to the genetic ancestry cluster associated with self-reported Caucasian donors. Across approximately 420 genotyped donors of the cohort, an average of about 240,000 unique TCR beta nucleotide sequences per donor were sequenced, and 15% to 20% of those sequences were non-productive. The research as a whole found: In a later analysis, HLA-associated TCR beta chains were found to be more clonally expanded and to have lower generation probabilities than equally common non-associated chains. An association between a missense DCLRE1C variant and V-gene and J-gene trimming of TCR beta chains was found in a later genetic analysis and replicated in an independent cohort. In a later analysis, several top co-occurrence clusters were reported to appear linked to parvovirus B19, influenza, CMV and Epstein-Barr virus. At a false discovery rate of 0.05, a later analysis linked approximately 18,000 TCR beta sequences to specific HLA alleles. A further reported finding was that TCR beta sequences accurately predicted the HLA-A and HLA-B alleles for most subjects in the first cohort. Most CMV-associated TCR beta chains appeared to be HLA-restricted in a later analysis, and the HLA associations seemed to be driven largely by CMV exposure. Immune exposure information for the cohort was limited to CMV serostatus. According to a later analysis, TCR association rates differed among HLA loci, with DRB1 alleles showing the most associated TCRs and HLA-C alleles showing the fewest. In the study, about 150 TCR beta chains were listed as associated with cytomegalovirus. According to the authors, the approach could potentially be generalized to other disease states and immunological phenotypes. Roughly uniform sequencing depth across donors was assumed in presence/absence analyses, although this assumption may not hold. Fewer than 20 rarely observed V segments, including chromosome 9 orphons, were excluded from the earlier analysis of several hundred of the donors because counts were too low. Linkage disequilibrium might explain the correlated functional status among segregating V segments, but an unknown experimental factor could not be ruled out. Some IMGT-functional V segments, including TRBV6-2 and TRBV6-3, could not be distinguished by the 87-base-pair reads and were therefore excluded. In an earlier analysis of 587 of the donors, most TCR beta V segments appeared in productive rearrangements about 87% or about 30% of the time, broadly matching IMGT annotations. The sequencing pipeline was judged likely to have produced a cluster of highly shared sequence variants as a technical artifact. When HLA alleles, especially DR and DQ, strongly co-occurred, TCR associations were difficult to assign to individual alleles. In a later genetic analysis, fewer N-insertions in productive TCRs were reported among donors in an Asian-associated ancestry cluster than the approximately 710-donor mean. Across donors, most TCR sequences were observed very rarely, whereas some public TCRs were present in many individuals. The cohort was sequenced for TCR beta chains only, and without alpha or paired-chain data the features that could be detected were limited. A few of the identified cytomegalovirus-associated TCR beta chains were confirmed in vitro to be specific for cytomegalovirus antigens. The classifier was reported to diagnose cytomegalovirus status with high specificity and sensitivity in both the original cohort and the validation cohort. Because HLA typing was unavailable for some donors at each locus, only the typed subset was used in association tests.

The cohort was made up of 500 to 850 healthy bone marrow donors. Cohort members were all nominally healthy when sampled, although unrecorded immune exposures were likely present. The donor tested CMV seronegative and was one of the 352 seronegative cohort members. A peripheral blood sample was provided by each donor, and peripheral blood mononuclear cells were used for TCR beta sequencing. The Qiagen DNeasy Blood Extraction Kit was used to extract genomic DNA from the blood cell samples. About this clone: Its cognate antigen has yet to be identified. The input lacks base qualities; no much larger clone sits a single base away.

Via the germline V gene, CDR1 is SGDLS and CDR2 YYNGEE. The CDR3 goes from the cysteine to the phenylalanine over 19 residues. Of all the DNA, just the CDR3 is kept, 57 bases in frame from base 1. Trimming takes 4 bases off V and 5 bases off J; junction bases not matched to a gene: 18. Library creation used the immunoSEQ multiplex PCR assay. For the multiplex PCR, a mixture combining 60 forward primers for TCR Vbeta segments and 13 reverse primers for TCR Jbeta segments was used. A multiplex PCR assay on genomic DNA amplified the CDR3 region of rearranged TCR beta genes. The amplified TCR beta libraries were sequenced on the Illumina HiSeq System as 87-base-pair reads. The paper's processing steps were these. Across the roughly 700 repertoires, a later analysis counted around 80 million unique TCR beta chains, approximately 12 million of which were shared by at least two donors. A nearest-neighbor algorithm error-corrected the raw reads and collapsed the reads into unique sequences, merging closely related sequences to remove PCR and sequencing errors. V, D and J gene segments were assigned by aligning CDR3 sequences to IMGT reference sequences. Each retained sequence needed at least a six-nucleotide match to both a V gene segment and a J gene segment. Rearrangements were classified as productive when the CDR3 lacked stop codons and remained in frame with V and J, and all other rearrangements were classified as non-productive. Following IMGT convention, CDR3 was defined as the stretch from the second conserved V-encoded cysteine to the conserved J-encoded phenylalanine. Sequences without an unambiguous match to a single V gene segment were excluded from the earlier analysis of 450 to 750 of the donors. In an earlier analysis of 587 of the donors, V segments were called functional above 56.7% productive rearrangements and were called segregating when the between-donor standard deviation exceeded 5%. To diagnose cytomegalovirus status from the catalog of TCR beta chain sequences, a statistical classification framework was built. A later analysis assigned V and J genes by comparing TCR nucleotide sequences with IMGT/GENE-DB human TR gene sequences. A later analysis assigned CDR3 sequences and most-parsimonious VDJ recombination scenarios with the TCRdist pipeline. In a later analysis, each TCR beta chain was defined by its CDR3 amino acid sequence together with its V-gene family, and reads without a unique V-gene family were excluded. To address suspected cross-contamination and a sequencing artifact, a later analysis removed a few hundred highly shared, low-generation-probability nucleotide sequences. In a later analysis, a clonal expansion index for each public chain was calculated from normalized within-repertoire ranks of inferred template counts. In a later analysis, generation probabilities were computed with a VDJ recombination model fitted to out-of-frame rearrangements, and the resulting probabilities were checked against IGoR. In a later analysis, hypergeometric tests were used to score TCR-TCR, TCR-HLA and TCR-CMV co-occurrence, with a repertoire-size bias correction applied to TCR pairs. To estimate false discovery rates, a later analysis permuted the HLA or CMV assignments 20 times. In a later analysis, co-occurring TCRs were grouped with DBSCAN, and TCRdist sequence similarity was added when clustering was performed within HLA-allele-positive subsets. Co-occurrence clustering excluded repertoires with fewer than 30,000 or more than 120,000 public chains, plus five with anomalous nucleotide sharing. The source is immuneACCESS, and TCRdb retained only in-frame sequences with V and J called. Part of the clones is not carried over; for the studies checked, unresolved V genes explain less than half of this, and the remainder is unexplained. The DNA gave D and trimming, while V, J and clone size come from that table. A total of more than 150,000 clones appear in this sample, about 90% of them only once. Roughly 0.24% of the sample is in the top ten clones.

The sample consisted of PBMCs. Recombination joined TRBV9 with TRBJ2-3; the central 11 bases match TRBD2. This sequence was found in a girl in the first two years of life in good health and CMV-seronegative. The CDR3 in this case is CASSQIRLAGKEPRDTQYF. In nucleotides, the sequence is TGTGCCAGCAGCCAAATCCGACTAGCGGGAAAAGAGCCTAGAGATACGCAGTATTTT. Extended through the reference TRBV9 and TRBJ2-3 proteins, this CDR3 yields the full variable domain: DSGVTQTPKHLITATGQRVTLRCSPRSGDLSVYWYQQSLDQGLQFLIQYYNGEERAKGNILERFSAQQFPDLHSELNLSSLELGDSALYFCASSQIRLAGKEPRDTQYFGPGTRLTVL.